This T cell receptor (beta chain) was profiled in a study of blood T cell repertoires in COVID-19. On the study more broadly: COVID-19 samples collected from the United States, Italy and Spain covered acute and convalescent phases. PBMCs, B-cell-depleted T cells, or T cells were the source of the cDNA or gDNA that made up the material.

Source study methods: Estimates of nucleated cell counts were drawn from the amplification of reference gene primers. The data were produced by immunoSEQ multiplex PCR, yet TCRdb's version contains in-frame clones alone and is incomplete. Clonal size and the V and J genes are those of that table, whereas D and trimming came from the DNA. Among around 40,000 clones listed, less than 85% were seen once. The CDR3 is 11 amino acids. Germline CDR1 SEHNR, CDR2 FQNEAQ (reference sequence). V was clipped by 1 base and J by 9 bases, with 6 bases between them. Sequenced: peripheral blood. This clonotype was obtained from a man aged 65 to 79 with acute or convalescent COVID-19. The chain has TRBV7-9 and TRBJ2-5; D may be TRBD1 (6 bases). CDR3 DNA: TGTGCCAGCAGCTTAGGGACAGCCCAGTACTTC. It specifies CASSLGTAQYF.